The clone carrying this T cell receptor (beta chain) came up a few times. Per germline, CDR1 SEHNR and CDR2 FQNEAQ (reference sequence). The CDR3 covers 15 residues. Trimming took off 3 bases at V and 3 bases at J, with 15 bases between the two ends. The sample belongs to a study of T cells after yellow fever vaccination. As for the study in general: Each low-cell-number fraction was prepared by means of SMART-Seq v4 Ultra Low Input.

TCRdb re-called the 5' RACE reads through MiXCR, storing one row per CDR3 protein. The sample shows roughly 250,000 distinct CDR3 sequences, 13% of them seen only once. The sequence came from a man aged 30 to 39 who received the YFV17D yellow fever vaccine. The chain links TRBV7-9 to TRBJ2-7; D is unclear. The input for sequencing was CD4+ T cells sorted from PBMCs, taken 45 days after the yellow fever booster vaccination. DNA for the CDR3: TGTGCCAGCAGCTTTGGCGGCCCCGTGGGCTACGAGCAGTACTTC. Translation gives CASSFGGPVGYEQYF.